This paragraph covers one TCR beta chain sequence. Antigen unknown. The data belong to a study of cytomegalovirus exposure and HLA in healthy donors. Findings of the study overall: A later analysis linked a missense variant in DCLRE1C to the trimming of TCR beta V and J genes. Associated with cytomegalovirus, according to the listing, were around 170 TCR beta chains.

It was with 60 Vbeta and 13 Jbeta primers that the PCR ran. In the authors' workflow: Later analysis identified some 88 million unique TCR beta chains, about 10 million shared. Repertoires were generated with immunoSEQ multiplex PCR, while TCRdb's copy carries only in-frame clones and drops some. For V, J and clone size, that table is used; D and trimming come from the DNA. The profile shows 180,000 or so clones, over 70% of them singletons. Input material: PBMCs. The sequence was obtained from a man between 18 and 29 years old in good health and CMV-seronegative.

The CDR3 DNA reads as TGTGCCAGCAGTTACCAGGGCAGTTCACACGGGGAGCTGTTTTTT. Its translation is CASSYQGSSHGELFF. The chain has TRBV6-5 and TRBJ2-2, with D tentatively TRBD1 (5 bases). Trimming left V 2 bases short and J 7 bases short, with 14 bases between. The CDR3 is made up of 15 amino acids. The germline V gene encodes CDR1 MNHEY and CDR2 SVGAGI.